This T cell receptor beta chain is from a study of blood T cell repertoires in COVID-19. Looking at the study overall: Donors in the United States, Italy and Spain gave samples during acute or convalescent COVID-19. Sources were T cells, B-cell-depleted T cells, or PBMCs; the material itself was cDNA or gDNA.

Germline V lookup: CDR1 LNHDA, CDR2 SQIVND (reference sequence). With 3 bases removed from V and 5 bases from J, the gap between germline ends came to 12 bases. CDR3 length: 14 amino acids. Under the authors' procedure: Reference gene primer amplification gave estimated nucleated cell counts. Clones were sequenced by immunoSEQ multiplex PCR, and TCRdb holds only the in-frame ones, with some missing. The V and J calls and clone size come from that table; D and trimming were worked out from the DNA. The table records under 250,000 clones, 65% to 85% of them present only once. The sequence was obtained from a man aged 45-65 years with active or convalescent COVID-19. The chain employs TRBV19 and TRBJ2-3, with TRBD2 as a possible D gene (5 bases). Specimen: peripheral blood. The CDR3 DNA reads as TGTGCCAGTAGTATGGTACCAACTAGAGATACGCAGTATTTT. It translates to CASSMVPTRDTQYF. Combining the CDR3 with reference TRBV19 and TRBJ2-3 gives the whole variable domain DGGITQSPKYLFRKEGQNVTLSCEQNLNHDAMYWYRQDPGQGLRLIYYSQIVNDFQKGDIAEGYSVSREKKESFPLTVTSAQKNPTAFYLCASSMVPTRDTQYFGPGTRLTVL.